Shown below are 29 T cell receptor beta chains from a single sample sequenced in a study of T-cell memory formation after mild COVID-19. TCRdb analysed the 5' RACE reads with MiXCR anew, one entry per CDR3 protein. The sample lists tens of thousands of distinct CDR3 sequences, about 15% seen once, with 39% in the top ten. Sequencing input: PBMCs or a T cell subset sorted from them (not recorded which). These receptors were obtained from a young man who had mild COVID-19 (a few samples of this study predate the infection). Cell type and time point are not known.

The V call is TRBV11-2, the J call TRBJ2-7; 8 positions match TRBD2. The J segment lost 3 bases and the V segment lost 1 base, leaving 8 bases of the junction unmatched. Germline V gene lookup returns CDR1 SGHAT and CDR2 FQNNGV. The CDR3 contains 16 residues. The CDR3 reads CASSLGDGLARYEQYF. The CDR3, as DNA: TGTGCCAGCAGCTTAGGGGACGGACTAGCCCGCTACGAGCAGTACTTC.

This clonotype has at least ten counts. The gene calls are TRBV12-3 or TRBV12-4 and TRBJ2-2; D may match TRBD1 or TRBD2 (7 bases each). The CDR3 loop spans 17 amino acids. Trimming stripped 5 bases from V and 2 bases from J, with 18 bases between. The chain's CDR3 is CASSPSGGEINTGELFF. Here the CDR3 DNA reads TGTGCCAGCAGTCCCTCAGGGGGGGAGATCAACACCGGGGAGCTGTTTTTT.

This clonotype was seen only once. The rearrangement uses TRBV3-1 and TRBJ2-1; no reliable D call. V was cut by 4 bases and J by 0 bases, with 13 bases left in between. Germline V gene lookup returns CDR1 LGHDT and CDR2 YNNKEL (reference sequence). The CDR3 totals 16 residues. The CDR3 reads CASSPWGGSSYNEQFF. The CDR3 DNA reads TGTGCCAGCAGCCCATGGGGTGGTAGCTCCTACAATGAGCAGTTCTTC.

This chain joins TRBV12-3 or TRBV12-4 and TRBJ2-2, with D possibly TRBD2 on 6 matching bases. Trimming cost V 6 bases and J 7 bases, with 12 bases left between them. This CDR3 spans 13 amino acids. Here the CDR3 DNA reads TGTGCCAGCAGACCGGCGGGGAGCGGGGAGCTGTTTTTT. Protein sequence: CASRPAGSGELFF.

The V gene is TRBV12-5, the J gene TRBJ1-1; TRBD1 matches at 9 bases. Germline trimming cut 1 base from V and 5 bases from J; bases unmatched to any gene: 2. Germline-derived CDR1 and CDR2 are LGHNT and FRNRAP. This CDR3 spans 14 amino acids. The CDR3 region has the DNA TGTGCTAGTGGTTTGGGGACAGGGGTGACTGAAGCTTTCTTT. Translated, it gives CASGLGTGVTEAFF.

This clonotype was counted only a few times. CDR3 in amino acids: CASSLGGPLADIDTQYF. The CDR3 region has the DNA TGTGCCAGCAGTTTGGGAGGGCCCCTAGCTGATATAGATACGCAGTATTTT. The V call is TRBV6-5, the J call TRBJ2-3; TRBD2 agrees at 7 bases. CDR3 length equals 17 residues. V shed 4 bases and J 5 bases; nucleotides not matched to a gene: 15. The germline V gene encodes CDR1 MNHEY and CDR2 SVGAGI.

This clonotype was observed a few times. The rearrangement uses TRBV20-1 and TRBJ1-2, with D possibly being TRBD1 (6 bases). V was cut by 3 bases and J by 7 bases, with 15 bases left in between. The CDR3 loop spans 13 amino acids. Per germline, CDR1 DFQATT and CDR2 SNEGSKA (reference sequence). CDR3 DNA: TGCAGTGCTAGCGGTGTAGGGGGGCCTGGCTACACCTTC. Its protein is CSASGVGGPGYTF.

This sequence joins TRBV6-4 and TRBJ2-1; 10 bases agree with TRBD2. V lost 11 bases to trimming and J lost 12 bases; unmatched junction nucleotides: 4. The CDR3 sequence is 10 residues long. CDR1 and CDR2 from the germline V gene are MRHNA and SNTAGT. This CDR3 reads CAGAGGVQFF. The DNA for the CDR3 is TGTGCCGGAGCGGGGGGGGTGCAGTTCTTC.

The J gene is TRBJ2-7, the V gene TRBV12-3 or TRBV12-4; 8 bases agree with TRBD2. The CDR3 has 15 residues. The J segment lost 4 bases and the V segment lost 0 bases, leaving 5 bases of the junction unmatched. CDR3 nucleotides: TGTGCCAGCAGTTTAGCTAGCGGGGCAAGATACGAGCAGTACTTC. This gives the protein CASSLASGARYEQYF.

This clonotype was counted a few times. The CDR3 loop is CASSPFPTGVDTEAFF. The CDR3 nucleotides are TGTGCCAGCAGCCCCTTCCCGACAGGGGTGGACACTGAAGCTTTCTTT. The V and J genes are TRBV3-1 and TRBJ1-1; TRBD1 aligns across 8 bases. Germline-derived CDR1 and CDR2 are LGHDT and YNNKEL (reference sequence). The CDR3 runs to 16 residues. The J segment lost 3 bases and the V segment lost 4 bases, leaving 10 bases of the junction unmatched.

The gene calls are TRBV11-3 and TRBJ2-1; D not certain. Germline V gives CDR1 SGHNT, CDR2 YENEEA. There are 13 residues in the CDR3. Trimming removed 5 bases at V and 5 bases at J, with 10 bases between. The CDR3 sequence: CASSPYTDNEQFF. As DNA, the CDR3 is TGTGCCAGCAGCCCCTACACCGACAATGAGCAGTTCTTC.

This clonotype appeared a single time. The chain is built from TRBV20-1 and TRBJ2-6; D gene unclear. This CDR3 has 14 residues. The germline CDR1 and CDR2 sequences are DFQATT and SNEGSKA (reference sequence). Deletions cut 4 bases from V and 0 bases from J, with 7 bases between. CDR3 residues: CSAMPASGANVLTF. CDR3 coding DNA: TGCAGTGCTATGCCGGCCTCTGGGGCCAACGTCCTGACTTTC.

The sample holds a few counts of this clonotype. V and J are TRBV7-8 and TRBJ2-1; possibly TRBD2 for D (6 bases). The germline gives CDR1 SGHVS, CDR2 FQNEAQ. The V end was cut by 1 base, the J end by 4 bases, with 8 bases between. The CDR3 loop spans 14 amino acids. The CDR3 sequence is CASSLGGEYNEQFF. The CDR3 region has the DNA TGTGCCAGCAGCTTAGGCGGGGAGTACAATGAGCAGTTCTTC.

This clonotype was seen a handful of times. The V and J genes are TRBV4-3 and TRBJ2-7, with D perhaps matching TRBD1 (6 bases). The CDR3 covers 13 residues. Trimming removed 4 bases from V and 4 bases from J, with 11 bases in between. The germline CDR1 and CDR2 sequences are LGHNA and YSLEER. The DNA for the CDR3 is TGCGCCAGCAGCCGGGACATGGGGTACGAGCAGTACGTC. Translation: CASSRDMGYEQYV.

The rearrangement uses TRBV12-3 or TRBV12-4 and TRBJ2-3; D ambiguous. The CDR3 totals 15 residues. V was clipped by 7 bases and J by 5 bases, with 19 bases between them. The CDR3 DNA reads as TGTGCCAGCACCGCGACTCCTCTTGGTCAAGATACGCAGTATTTT. This encodes CASTATPLGQDTQYF.

This clonotype has ten or more counts. This chain links TRBV7-9 with TRBJ2-7; no clear D. Germline loops: CDR1 SEHNR, CDR2 FQNEAQ (reference sequence). The CDR3 is 13 residues long. Trimming cost V 0 bases and J 5 bases, with 8 bases left between them. This CDR3 reads CASSLAPPNEQYF. The DNA of the CDR3 is TGTGCCAGCAGCTTAGCCCCACCTAACGAGCAGTACTTC. Combining the CDR3 with reference TRBV7-9 and TRBJ2-7 gives the whole variable domain DTGVSQNPRHKITKRGQNVTFRCDPISEHNRLYWYRQTLGQGPEFLTYFQNEAQLEKSRLLSDRFSAERPKGSFSTLEIQRTEQGDSAMYLCASSLAPPNEQYFGPGTRLTVT.

This clonotype was observed a few times. The chain uses TRBV12-3 or TRBV12-4 and TRBJ2-5; no clear D gene. The CDR3 runs 13 residues. V lost 7 bases and J lost 5, with 14 bases in between. The CDR3 loop reads CASTLAVSETQYF. The CDR3, as DNA: TGTGCCAGCACCTTGGCAGTATCGGAGACCCAGTACTTC.

V and J are TRBV9 and TRBJ2-5, with TRBD1 as a possible D gene (6 bases). CDR3 length: 16 amino acids. V lost 3 bases to trimming and J lost 4 bases, with 19 bases between them. Looked up from germline, CDR1 is SGDLS and CDR2 is YYNGEE. CDR3 sequence: CASSDPQGQLGETQYF. The CDR3, as DNA: TGTGCCAGCAGCGACCCTCAGGGGCAGCTGGGAGAGACCCAGTACTTC.

The genes are TRBV25-1 and TRBJ2-5; D not resolved. From germline, CDR1 is MGHDK and CDR2 SYGVNS. V lost 3 bases, J lost 2 bases, and 13 bases lay in between. This CDR3 spans 15 amino acids. CDR3 amino acids: CASSDLLGGQETQYF. The CDR3 nucleotides read TGTGCCAGCAGTGACCTCCTTGGTGGGCAAGAGACCCAGTACTTC. The whole variable domain, remainder taken from reference TRBV25-1 and TRBJ2-5, is EADIYQTPRYLVIGTGKKITLECSQTMGHDKMYWYQQDPGMELHLIHYSYGVNSTEKGDLSSESTVSRIRTEHFPLTLESARPSHTSQYLCASSDLLGGQETQYFGPGTRLLVL.

The chain employs TRBV4-3 and TRBJ1-3; D gene ambiguous. Trimming shortened V by 1 base and J by 0 bases, and 10 bases separated the two germline ends. Germline CDR1 is LGHNA and CDR2 is YSLEER. The CDR3 spans 16 residues. The CDR3 loop reads CASSQVGLSSGNTIYF. In DNA form, the CDR3 reads TGCGCCAGCAGCCAAGTGGGCCTAAGCTCTGGAAACACCATATATTTT.

A few counts support this clonotype. The chain uses TRBV15 and TRBJ2-5, with 11 positions matching TRBD1. Germline V gene sequence: CDR1 LNHNV, CDR2 YYDKDF (reference sequence). Germline trimming cut 0 bases from V and 6 bases from J; bases unmatched to any gene: 6. This CDR3 has 16 amino acids. The CDR3 sequence: CATSRDRGDRGKTQYF. CDR3 DNA sequence: TGTGCCACCAGCAGAGATCGTGGGGACAGGGGGAAGACCCAGTACTTC. The variable domain in full, with the rest retrieved from reference TRBV15 and TRBJ2-5, is DAMVIQNPRYQVTQFGKPVTLSCSQTLNHNVMYWYQQKSSQAPKLLFHYYDKDFNNEADTPDNFQSRRPNTSFCFLDIRSPGLGDTAMYLCATSRDRGDRGKTQYFGPGTRLLVL.

This clonotype has more than one count but fewer than ten. J is TRBJ2-2 and V is TRBV4-2; D is undetermined. This CDR3 region has 16 residues. Germline V CDR1 and CDR2: LGHNA, YNFKEQ. V lost 0 bases to trimming and J lost 3 bases, with 11 bases between them. Written as DNA, the CDR3 is TGTGCCAGCAGCCAAGATGCCCTAACAGACACCGGGGAGCTGTTTTTT. Residues: CASSQDALTDTGELFF.

CDR3 nucleotide sequence: TGTGCCAGCAGTTACGGGCTCGACGGCTACACCTTC. Its translation is CASSYGLDGYTF. The chain is built from TRBV6-2 or TRBV6-3 and TRBJ1-2; no definite D call. Germline assignment: CDR1 MNHEY and CDR2 SVGEGT. V lost 2 bases and J lost 8, with 9 bases in between. The CDR3 has 12 amino acids.

This clonotype was seen a handful of times. The chain carries TRBV4-2 and TRBJ2-7, with TRBD1 identical over 9 bases. V lost 0 bases to trimming and J lost 5 bases; unmatched junction nucleotides: 14. This CDR3 comprises 18 residues. CDR1 is LGHNA and CDR2 is YNFKEQ in the germline V gene. CDR3 in amino acids: CASSQEIGPGQGMNEQYF. CDR3 in DNA: TGTGCCAGCAGCCAAGAGATAGGGCCGGGACAGGGAATGAACGAGCAGTACTTC.

The rearrangement joins TRBV20-1 to TRBJ2-4; D is unresolved. The CDR3 loop spans 14 amino acids. CDR1 and CDR2 (germline): DFQATT, SNEGSKA (reference sequence). Trimming removed 2 bases at V and 0 bases at J, with 8 bases between. CDR3 amino acids: CSARKALAKNIQYF. The CDR3 DNA reads as TGCAGTGCTAGAAAGGCCCTAGCCAAAAACATTCAGTACTTC.

On this clonotype itself: The germline gene is not matched at one end of the junction; a read error may be the cause. The rearrangement joins TRBV11-2 to TRBJ2-3, with 8 nucleotides matching TRBD1. Germline-derived CDR1 and CDR2 are SGHAT and FQNNGV. The CDR3 runs to 15 residues. As DNA, the CDR3 is TGTGCAAGCAGCTCTGCGACAGGGGGCACAGATACGCAGTATTTT. It encodes CASSSATGGTDTQYF.

V gene TRBV25-1 combines with J gene TRBJ2-7, with D uncertain. The ends were cut back, 1 base at V and 1 base at J, with 5 bases in the middle. Germline V gene lookup returns CDR1 MGHDK and CDR2 SYGVNS. The CDR3 has 13 residues. In nucleotides, the CDR3 is TGTGCCAGCAGTGAATGGGGATCCTACGAGCAGTACGTC. This translates into CASSEWGSYEQYV.

This clonotype appeared many times. The V gene is TRBV4-3, the J gene TRBJ2-2; D uncertain. CDR3 length: 18 amino acids. From germline, CDR1 is LGHNA and CDR2 YSLEER. Trimming took 1 base from V and 1 from J, leaving 16 bases between them. CDR3 nucleotide sequence: TGCGCCAGCAGCCAAGTCATTCTTCGAGACCAGAACACCGGGGAGCTGTTTTTT. Translating it yields CASSQVILRDQNTGELFF.

This clonotype has just a few counts. The chain uses TRBV4-1 and TRBJ2-4; the D is unclear. Trimming left V 1 base short and J 10 bases short, with 11 bases between. The CDR3 covers 13 residues. CDR1 is MGHRA and CDR2 is YSYEKL in the germline V gene. The DNA for the CDR3 is TGCGCCAGCAGCCAAGGTAACGGCCCGATTCAGTACTTC. Protein product: CASSQGNGPIQYF.